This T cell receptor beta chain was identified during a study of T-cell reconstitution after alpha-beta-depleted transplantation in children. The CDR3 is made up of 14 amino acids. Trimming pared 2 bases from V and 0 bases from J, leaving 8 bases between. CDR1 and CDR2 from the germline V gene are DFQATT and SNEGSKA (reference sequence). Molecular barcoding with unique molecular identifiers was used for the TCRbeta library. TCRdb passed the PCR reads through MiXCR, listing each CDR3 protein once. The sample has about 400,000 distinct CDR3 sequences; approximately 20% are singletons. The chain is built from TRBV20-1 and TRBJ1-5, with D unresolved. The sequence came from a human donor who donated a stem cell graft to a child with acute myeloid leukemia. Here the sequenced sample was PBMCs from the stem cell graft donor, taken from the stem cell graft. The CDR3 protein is CSARSGLSNQPQHF. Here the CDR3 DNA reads TGCAGTGCTAGAAGCGGGCTTAGCAATCAGCCCCAGCATTTT.